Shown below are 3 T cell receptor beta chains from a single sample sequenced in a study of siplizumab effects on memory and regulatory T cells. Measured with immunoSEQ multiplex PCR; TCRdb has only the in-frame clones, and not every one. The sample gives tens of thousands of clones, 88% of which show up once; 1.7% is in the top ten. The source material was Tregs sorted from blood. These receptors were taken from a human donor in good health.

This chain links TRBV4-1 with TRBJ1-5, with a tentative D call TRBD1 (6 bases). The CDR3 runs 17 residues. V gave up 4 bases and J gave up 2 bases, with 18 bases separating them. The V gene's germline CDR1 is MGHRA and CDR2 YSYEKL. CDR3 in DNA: TGCGCCAGCAGCCCAGTACAGATGGGGGCGCGCAATCAGCCCCAGCATTTT. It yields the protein CASSPVQMGARNQPQHF.

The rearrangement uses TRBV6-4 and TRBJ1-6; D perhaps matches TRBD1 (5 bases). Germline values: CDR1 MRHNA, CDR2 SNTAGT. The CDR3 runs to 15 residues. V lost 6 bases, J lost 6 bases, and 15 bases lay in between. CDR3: CASSAWGDRNSPLHF. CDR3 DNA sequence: TGTGCCAGCAGCGCCTGGGGGGACCGTAATTCACCCCTCCACTTT.

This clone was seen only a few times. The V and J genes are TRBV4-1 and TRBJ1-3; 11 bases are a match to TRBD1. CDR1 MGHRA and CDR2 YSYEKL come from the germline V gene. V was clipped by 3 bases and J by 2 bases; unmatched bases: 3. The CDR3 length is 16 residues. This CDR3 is CASSQGDRGAGNTIYF. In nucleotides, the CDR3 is TGCGCCAGCAGCCAGGGGGACAGGGGGGCTGGAAACACCATATATTTT.